The clone carrying this T cell receptor beta chain was detected a few times. No antigen is known for it. Germline assignment: CDR1 KGHSH and CDR2 LQKENI. V dropped 6 bases and J dropped 5 bases, with 13 bases sitting between them. The CDR3 totals 13 residues. This entry comes from a study of graft-versus-host responses after intestinal transplantation. About the research overall: Among the recipients, transplants were multivisceral, liver-intestinal, or isolated intestinal. General study points: Analysis identified GvH clones in recipient marrow, with some appearing first in ileum or blood. Elevated graft-versus-host to host-versus-graft clonal ratios in allografts were recorded for patients with graft-donor T cell macrochimerism.

Data came from immunoSEQ multiplex PCR; TCRdb stores just in-frame clones and leaves some out. Among nearly 100,000 clones listed, more than 80% were seen once. Sequenced material: PBMCs, taken about 450 days after intestinal transplant. The sequence was obtained from a human patient who received an intestinal transplant, so some T cells may come from the graft donor. The V call is TRBV18, the J call TRBJ1-1; D gene ambiguous. The CDR3 DNA reads as TGTGCCAGCTCCGGCTCGGTTTATACTGAAGCTTTCTTT. Translation gives CASSGSVYTEAFF.